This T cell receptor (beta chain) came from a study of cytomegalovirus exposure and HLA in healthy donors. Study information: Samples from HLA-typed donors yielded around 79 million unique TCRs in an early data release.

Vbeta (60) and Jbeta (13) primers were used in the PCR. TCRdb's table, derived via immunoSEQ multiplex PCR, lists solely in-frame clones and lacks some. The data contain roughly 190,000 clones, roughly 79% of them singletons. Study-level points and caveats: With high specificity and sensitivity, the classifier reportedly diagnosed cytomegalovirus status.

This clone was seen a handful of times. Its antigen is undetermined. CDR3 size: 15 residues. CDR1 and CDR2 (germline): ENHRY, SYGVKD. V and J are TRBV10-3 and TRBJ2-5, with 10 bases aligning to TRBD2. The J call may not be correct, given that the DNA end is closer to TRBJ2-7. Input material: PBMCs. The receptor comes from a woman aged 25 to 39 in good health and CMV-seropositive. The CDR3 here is CAISESSGRSYEQYF. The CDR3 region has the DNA TGTGCCATCAGTGAGTCTAGCGGGAGGTCCTACGAGCAGTACTTC.